Included here is one TCR beta chain sequence, with context. The data originate from a study of blood T cell repertoires in COVID-19. Study-level information: T cells, B-cell-depleted T cells, or PBMCs provided the cDNA or gDNA that served as material.

V was shortened by 6 bases and J by 7 bases, with 13 bases between the two germline ends. Looked up from germline, CDR1 is MGHDK and CDR2 is SYGVNS. The CDR3 loop spans 14 amino acids. The method was immunoSEQ multiplex PCR; TCRdb's version includes in-frame clones alone and lacks a portion of them. The sample has 150,000 to 200,000 clones; approximately 79% are singletons. Sequenced: peripheral blood. The rearrangement uses TRBV25-1 and TRBJ1-6; the D gene is possibly TRBD1 (5 bases). This TCR was recovered from an elderly woman with acute or convalescent COVID-19. CDR3 DNA sequence: TGTGCCAGCAGCGTCGCGGGGCGGAATTCACCCCTCCACTTT. It encodes CASSVAGRNSPLHF.